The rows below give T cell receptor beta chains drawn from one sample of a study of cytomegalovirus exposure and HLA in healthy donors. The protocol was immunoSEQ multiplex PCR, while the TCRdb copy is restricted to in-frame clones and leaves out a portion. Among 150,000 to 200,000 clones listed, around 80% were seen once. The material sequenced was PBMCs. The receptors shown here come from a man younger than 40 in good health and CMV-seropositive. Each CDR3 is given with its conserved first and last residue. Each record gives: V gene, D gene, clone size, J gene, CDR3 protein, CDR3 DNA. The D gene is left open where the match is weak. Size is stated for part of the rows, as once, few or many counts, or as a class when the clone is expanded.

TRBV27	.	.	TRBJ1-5	CASSPSSGDSNQPQHF	TGTGCCAGCAGTCCATCCTCAGGGGATAGCAATCAGCCCCAGCATTTT
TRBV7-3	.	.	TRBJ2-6	CASSLTGGSGANVLTF	TGTGCCAGCAGCTTAACGGGGGGCTCTGGGGCCAACGTCCTGACTTTC
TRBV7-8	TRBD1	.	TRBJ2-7	CASSPWGTGLHEQYF	TGTGCCAGCAGCCCGTGGGGGACAGGGCTTCACGAGCAGTACTTC
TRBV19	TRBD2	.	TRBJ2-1	CASSPRGAGAEVHEQFF	TGTGCCAGTAGTCCCCGGGGAGCGGGGGCTGAGGTTCATGAGCAGTTCTTC
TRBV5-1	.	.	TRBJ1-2	CASSLGGSTAGANYGYTF	TGCGCCAGCAGCTTGGGGGGTAGCACTGCGGGGGCCAACTATGGCTACACCTTC
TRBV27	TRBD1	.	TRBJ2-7	CASSGTGVIDEQYF	TGTGCCAGCAGTGGGACAGGGGTAATCGACGAGCAGTACTTC
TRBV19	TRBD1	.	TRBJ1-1	CASSPRTGPRYTEAFF	TGTGCCAGTAGTCCCCGGACAGGTCCCCGGTACACTGAAGCTTTCTTT
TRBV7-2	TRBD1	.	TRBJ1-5	CASSFSGTGHQPQHF	TGTGCCAGCAGCTTCTCCGGGACAGGGCATCAGCCCCAGCATTTT
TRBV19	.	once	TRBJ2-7	CASRPGRGEQYF	TGTGCCAGTAGACCTGGACGGGGCGAGCAGTACTTC
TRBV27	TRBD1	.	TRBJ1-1	CASSLLGDRGVGGNTEAFF	TGTGCCAGCAGTTTATTGGGGGACAGGGGCGTTGGTGGGAACACTGAAGCTTTCTTT
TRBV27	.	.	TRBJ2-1	CASSERATDNEQFF	TGTGCCAGCAGTGAGAGGGCCACAGACAATGAGCAGTTCTTC
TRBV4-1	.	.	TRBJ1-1	CASSQVSRGTEAFF	TGCGCCAGCAGCCAAGTTTCACGGGGGACTGAAGCTTTCTTT
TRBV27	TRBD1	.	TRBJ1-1	CASSLLSDRARAFF	TGTGCCAGCAGTTTATTAAGCGACAGGGCTCGAGCTTTCTTT
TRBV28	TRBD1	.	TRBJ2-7	CASSSSGTVIYEQYF	TGTGCCAGCAGTTCATCCGGGACAGTTATCTACGAGCAGTACTTC
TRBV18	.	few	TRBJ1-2	CASSDLEGDGYTF	TGTGCCAGCTCCGATCTGGAGGGTGATGGCTACACCTTC
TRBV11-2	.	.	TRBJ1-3	CASTSEGSGNTIYF	TGTGCCAGCACCTCGGAGGGCTCTGGAAACACCATATATTTT
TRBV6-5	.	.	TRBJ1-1	CASSYQNFAEAFF	TGTGCCAGCAGTTACCAGAATTTCGCTGAAGCTTTCTTT
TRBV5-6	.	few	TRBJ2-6	CASSLANRNSGANVLTF	TGTGCCAGCAGCTTGGCTAACAGAAACTCTGGGGCCAACGTCCTGACTTTC
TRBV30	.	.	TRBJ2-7	CAWSSERYEQYF	TGTGCCTGGAGTAGCGAGCGATACGAGCAGTACTTC
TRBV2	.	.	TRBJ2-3	CASRDRDFLLDTQYF	TGTGCCAGCAGAGACCGGGACTTCCTGTTGGATACGCAGTATTTT
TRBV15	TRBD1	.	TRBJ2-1	CATSKRKTVSGQGINEQFF	TGTGCCACCAGCAAGAGAAAAACCGTGTCGGGACAGGGGATAAATGAGCAGTTCTTC
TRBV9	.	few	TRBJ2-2	CASSEGLYTGELFF	TGTGCCAGCAGCGAGGGACTGTACACCGGGGAGCTGTTTTTT
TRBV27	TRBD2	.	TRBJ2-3	CASSLTPLAESTDTQYF	TGTGCCAGCAGTTTAACCCCACTAGCGGAAAGCACAGATACGCAGTATTTT
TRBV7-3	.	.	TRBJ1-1	CASSLNGGSRAFF	TGTGCCAGCAGCTTAAACGGGGGGAGCCGAGCTTTCTTT
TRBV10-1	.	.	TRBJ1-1	CASMGTLNTEAFF	TGCGCCAGCATGGGGACTCTGAACACTGAAGCTTTCTTT
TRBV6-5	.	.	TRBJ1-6	CASRSTVEVSPLHF	TGTGCCAGCAGGTCGACGGTAGAGGTTTCACCCCTCCACTTT
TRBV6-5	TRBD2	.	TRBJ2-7	CASSYDRWGGSYEQYF	TGTGCCAGCAGTTACGACCGATGGGGGGGAAGCTACGAGCAGTACTTC
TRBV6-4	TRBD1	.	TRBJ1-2	CASSDSTGGGGYTF	TGTGCCAGCAGTGACTCGACAGGGGGCGGCGGCTACACCTTC
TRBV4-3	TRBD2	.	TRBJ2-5	CASSHRYPVTGGETQYF	TGCGCCAGCAGCCATCGGTATCCGGTCACGGGGGGGGAGACCCAGTACTTC
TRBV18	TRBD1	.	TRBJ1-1	CASSLQGGEGEAFF	TGTGCCAGCTCACTACAGGGGGGCGAAGGTGAAGCTTTCTTT
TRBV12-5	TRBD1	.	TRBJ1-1	CASAQGGEGTEAFF	TGTGCTAGTGCTCAAGGGGGCGAGGGCACTGAAGCTTTCTTT
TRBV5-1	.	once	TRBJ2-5	CASSPILVAPQETQYF	TGCGCCAGCAGCCCGATCCTAGTAGCCCCCCAAGAGACCCAGTACTTC
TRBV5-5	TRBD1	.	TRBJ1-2	CASSLHRGQGYGYTF	TGTGCCAGCAGCTTACACAGGGGGCAGGGCTATGGCTACACCTTC
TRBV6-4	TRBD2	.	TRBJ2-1	CASSDGGGANEQFF	TGTGCCAGCAGTGACGGCGGGGGGGCCAATGAGCAGTTCTTC
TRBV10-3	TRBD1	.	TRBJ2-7	CAISETQGNEQYF	TGTGCCATCAGTGAGACACAGGGGAACGAGCAGTACTTC
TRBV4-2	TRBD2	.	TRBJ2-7	CASSQGRGLGAYEQYF	TGTGCCAGCAGCCAAGGAAGGGGACTAGGTGCCTACGAGCAGTACTTC
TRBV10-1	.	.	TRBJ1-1	CASSETFGEVNTEAFF	TGCGCCAGCAGTGAGACGTTCGGGGAGGTGAACACTGAAGCTTTCTTT
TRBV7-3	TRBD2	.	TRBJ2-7	CASSLTETGGKQYF	TGTGCCAGCAGCTTAACGGAAACGGGGGGTAAGCAGTACTTC
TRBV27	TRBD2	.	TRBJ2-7	CASSLLVGLAYEQYF	TGTGCCAGCAGTTTACTGGTCGGACTAGCCTACGAGCAGTACTTC
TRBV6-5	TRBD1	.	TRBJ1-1	CASTGQGRGTEAFF	TGTGCCAGCACCGGACAGGGGAGGGGCACTGAAGCTTTCTTT
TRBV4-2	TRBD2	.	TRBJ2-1	CASSQDPASGATYNEQFF	TGTGCCAGCAGCCAAGATCCGGCTAGCGGGGCAACCTACAATGAGCAGTTCTTC
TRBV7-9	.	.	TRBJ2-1	CASSPTFEGDNEQFF	TGTGCCAGCAGCCCCACGTTTGAGGGGGACAATGAGCAGTTCTTC
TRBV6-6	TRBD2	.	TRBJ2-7	CASTYGRTSGTDEQYF	TGTGCCAGCACCTACGGGAGGACTAGCGGGACCGACGAGCAGTACTTC
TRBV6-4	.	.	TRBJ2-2	CASSDSMGSGELFF	TGTGCCAGCAGTGACTCGATGGGGAGCGGGGAGCTGTTTTTT
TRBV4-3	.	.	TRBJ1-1	CASSQDLIGDTEAFF	TGCGCCAGCAGCCAAGATCTAATAGGGGACACTGAAGCTTTCTTT
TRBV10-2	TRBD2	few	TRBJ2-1	CASSEASGGNEQFF	TGCGCCAGCAGTGAGGCTAGCGGGGGAAATGAGCAGTTCTTC
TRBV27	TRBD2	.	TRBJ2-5	CASSWGGQETQYF	TGTGCCAGCAGTTGGGGGGGCCAAGAGACCCAGTACTTC
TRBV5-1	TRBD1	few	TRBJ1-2	CASSLDRVVRGYTF	TGCGCCAGCAGCTTAGACAGGGTGGTTCGTGGCTACACCTTC
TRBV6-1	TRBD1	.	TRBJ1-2	CASSDTRGPYGYTF	TGTGCCAGCAGCGATACCAGGGGGCCCTATGGCTACACCTTC
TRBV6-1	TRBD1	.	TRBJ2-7	CASSEAVDRGEQYF	TGTGCCAGCAGTGAAGCGGTAGACAGGGGTGAGCAGTACTTC